Following are 30 T cell receptor beta chains from one sample sequenced in a study of blood T cell repertoires in COVID-19. TCRdb's copy holds only in-frame clones and misses some; the assay was immunoSEQ multiplex PCR. This repertoire shows under 300,000 clones, about 90% found once; its top ten account for 1.2%. Sequenced material: PBMCs or T cells enriched from blood (not recorded which). The source of these receptors is a human donor in a cohort exposed to, infected with or recovered from COVID-19 (not recorded which). The donor label of this sample is uncertain.

The V and J genes are TRBV7-3 and TRBJ1-1; the match to TRBD1 covers 7 bases. With V trimmed by 2 bases and J by 8 bases, 14 bases remained unmatched. Germline V gives CDR1 SGHTA, CDR2 FQGTGA. This CDR3 has 16 residues. CDR3 nucleotides: TGTGCCAGCAGCTTATTTCCTCGAGACAGGGTCTTCGAAGCTTTCTTT. It yields the protein CASSLFPRDRVFEAFF.

The chain has TRBV11-3 and TRBJ2-7, with D possibly being TRBD1 (5 bases). Per the germline V gene, CDR1 is SGHNT and CDR2 is YENEEA. The CDR3 totals 12 residues. V gave up 5 bases and J gave up 7 bases, with 12 bases separating them. The chain's CDR3 is CASSLGPSEQYF. In DNA, the CDR3 is TGTGCCAGCAGCCTGGGGCCTAGTGAGCAGTACTTC.

This clone was seen a few times. This CDR3 reads CASSLGPDRSSYNSPLHF. As DNA, the CDR3 is TGCGCCAGCAGCTTGGGTCCGGACAGAAGCTCCTATAATTCACCCCTCCACTTT. The V call is TRBV5-1, the J call TRBJ1-6; a possible D gene is TRBD1 (6 bases). The CDR3 loop spans 18 amino acids. The V end was cut by 0 bases, the J end by 0 bases, with 13 bases between. Per germline, CDR1 SGHRS and CDR2 YFSETQ.

The chain combines TRBV5-1 with TRBJ2-7, with 9 bases lining up with TRBD1. CDR1 SGHRS and CDR2 YFSETQ come from the germline V gene. With 0 bases clipped from V and 1 base from J, the junction kept 2 bases outside the gene matches. The CDR3 is 15 residues long. The CDR3 DNA follows: TGCGCCAGCAGCTTGGGGGGACAGGGATCCTACGAGCAGTACTTC. Translating it yields CASSLGGQGSYEQYF. The variable domain in full, with the rest retrieved from reference TRBV5-1 and TRBJ2-7, is KAGVTQTPRYLIKTRGQQVTLSCSPISGHRSVSWYQQTPGQGLQFLFEYFSETQRNKGNFPGRFSGRQFSNSRSEMNVSTLELGDSALYLCASSLGGQGSYEQYFGPGTRLTVT.

The chain carries TRBV12-3 or TRBV12-4 and TRBJ1-2; D is unclear. This CDR3 has 13 amino acids. V lost 5 bases to trimming and J lost 4 bases, with 11 bases between them. The CDR3 DNA is TGTGCCAGCAGTGAACCTGCGCTCTATGGCTACACCTTC. Translation gives CASSEPALYGYTF.

The chain uses TRBV7-2 and TRBJ1-1; D is unclear. CDR1 is SGHTA and CDR2 is FQGNSA in the germline V gene. The V and J ends lost 5 bases and 8 bases respectively, with 9 bases between them. The CDR3 is made up of 11 amino acids. CDR3 sequence: CASSLGGEAFF. For the CDR3, the DNA is TGTGCCAGCAGCCTCGGAGGGGAAGCTTTCTTT.

The chain joins TRBV7-8 to TRBJ2-7; D is perhaps TRBD2 (6 bases). Germline CDR1 is SGHVS and CDR2 is FQNEAQ. The CDR3 has 14 residues. V lost 3 bases to trimming and J lost 2 bases, with 11 bases between them. The CDR3 coding sequence is TGTGCCAGCAGCTTTTACGGGAGACCCTACGAGCAGTACTTC. Its protein product is CASSFYGRPYEQYF.

J is TRBJ2-7 and V is TRBV7-3, with TRBD2 as a possible D gene (5 bases). The CDR3 length is 12 residues. Germline V lookup: CDR1 SGHTA, CDR2 FQGTGA. Trimming left V 6 bases short and J 0 bases short, with 6 bases between. Written as DNA, the CDR3 is TGTGCCAGCAGTGGGAGCTCCTACGAGCAGTACTTC. Translation: CASSGSSYEQYF.

This rearrangement joins TRBV10-3 to TRBJ1-5; D may be TRBD1 (6 bases). Trimming left V 5 bases short and J 5 bases short, with 19 bases between. Germline V gives CDR1 ENHRY, CDR2 SYGVKD. The CDR3 loop spans 16 amino acids. In DNA, the CDR3 is TGTGCCATCAGTAGGGGGGGGCAGGGTACGGATCAGCCCCAGCATTTT. This gives the protein CAISRGGQGTDQPQHF.

A few counts support this clone. This chain connects TRBV15 to TRBJ1-4, with D unresolved. V lost 1 base to trimming and J lost 8 bases, with 5 bases between them. Germline V gene data show CDR1 as LNHNV and CDR2 as YYDKDF (reference sequence). This CDR3 contains 12 residues. The CDR3 coding sequence is TGTGCCACCAGCAGAGGCGAAGAAAAACTGTTTTTT. This encodes CATSRGEEKLFF.

V usage is TRBV2 and J usage is TRBJ1-6; the D gene is possibly TRBD1 (6 bases). Germline-derived CDR1 and CDR2 are SNHLY and FYNNEI. The CDR3 length is 15 residues. The V gene lost 7 bases and the J gene lost 8 bases, with 18 bases spanning the gap. The CDR3 sequence: CASTKETGSDSPLHF. The CDR3 bases are TGTGCCAGCACTAAGGAAACAGGGTCGGATTCACCCCTCCACTTT.

A few counts support this clone. V is TRBV27 and J is TRBJ1-1; 7 nucleotides match TRBD1. The CDR3 length is 13 residues. J gave up 6 bases and V 6 bases, and 7 bases lay outside the gene matches. CDR1 and CDR2 (germline): MNHEY, SMNVEV (reference sequence). The DNA for the CDR3 is TGTGCCAGCAGCAGACAGGGAAGGGCTGAAGCTTTCTTT. Residues: CASSRQGRAEAFF.

This chain links TRBV7-9 with TRBJ1-2; tentative D call: TRBD1 (5 bases). The ends were cut back, 2 bases at V and 8 bases at J, with 12 bases in the middle. This CDR3 comprises 13 residues. Germline V lookup: CDR1 SEHNR, CDR2 FQNEAQ (reference sequence). The CDR3 coding sequence is TGTGCCAGCAGCTTAAGCAGGGTGAGCGGCTACACCTTC. Its protein is CASSLSRVSGYTF.

This rearrangement joins TRBV7-3 to TRBJ2-3, with a tentative D call TRBD1 (5 bases). The CDR3 is 15 residues long. Trimming cost V 5 bases and J 2 bases, with 14 bases left between them. CDR1 and CDR2 from the germline V gene are SGHTA and FQGTGA. The CDR3 region has the DNA TGTGCCAGCAGCCCCGGAAGGGGCGCCACAGATACGCAGTATTTT. Translated, it gives CASSPGRGATDTQYF.

The rearrangement joins TRBV12-3 or TRBV12-4 to TRBJ1-1; TRBD1 is a possible D gene (5 bases). CDR3 length: 13 residues. Trimming took off 2 bases at V and 3 bases at J, with 7 bases between the two ends. The chain's CDR3 is CASSLFRDTEAFF. CDR3 nucleotides: TGTGCCAGCAGTTTATTCAGGGACACTGAAGCTTTCTTT.

The chain employs TRBV27 and TRBJ2-3, with TRBD1 identical over 7 bases. CDR1 MNHEY and CDR2 SMNVEV come from the germline V gene (reference sequence). The CDR3 has 17 residues. The V segment lost 0 bases and the J segment 6 bases; nucleotides outside the gene matches: 12. CDR3: CASSLSGTAGWGDTQYF. The CDR3 DNA reads as TGTGCCAGCAGTTTATCGGGGACAGCCGGCTGGGGGGATACGCAGTATTTT.

The chain is built from TRBV11-2 and TRBJ2-3; 13 nucleotides line up with TRBD2. CDR3 length: 16 amino acids. With V trimmed by 5 bases and J by 4 bases, 6 bases remained unmatched. Germline V gene data show CDR1 as SGHAT and CDR2 as FQNNGV. The CDR3: CASSVRLAGGADTQYF. The CDR3 nucleotides are TGTGCCAGCAGCGTCCGACTAGCGGGGGGCGCAGATACGCAGTATTTT.

As for this clone: This sample includes further DNA sequences coding for the same CDR3. The genes are TRBV6-5 and TRBJ2-2; D is unresolved. The V gene's germline CDR1 is MNHEY and CDR2 SVGAGI. The CDR3 is made up of 11 amino acids. Trimming took off 5 bases at V and 5 bases at J, with 3 bases between the two ends. CDR3 loop: CASSQTGELFF. CDR3 nucleotide sequence: TGTGCCAGCAGTCAGACCGGGGAGCTGTTTTTT.

The chain employs TRBV7-2 and TRBJ2-7; weak D call: TRBD1 (6 bases). This CDR3 has 16 amino acids. CDR1 and CDR2 from the germline V gene are SGHTA and FQGNSA. Trimming took 1 base from V and 4 from J, leaving 17 bases between them. The CDR3 nucleotides are TGTGCCAGCAGCTTAGGGGTGGGCAGGGGTGGTTACGAGCAGTACTTC. Residues: CASSLGVGRGGYEQYF.

The rearrangement joins TRBV7-9 to TRBJ1-2; maybe TRBD1 (6 bases). V was pared by 0 bases and J by 2 bases, with 10 bases between. The CDR3 is 15 residues long. Germline CDR1 is SEHNR and CDR2 is FQNEAQ (reference sequence). CDR3 protein: CASSLAPTGNYGYTF. CDR3 DNA: TGTGCCAGCAGCTTAGCACCTACAGGGAACTATGGCTACACCTTC. Supplemented by reference TRBV7-9 and TRBJ1-2, the full variable domain reads DTGVSQNPRHKITKRGQNVTFRCDPISEHNRLYWYRQTLGQGPEFLTYFQNEAQLEKSRLLSDRFSAERPKGSFSTLEIQRTEQGDSAMYLCASSLAPTGNYGYTFGSGTRLTVV.

This clone was detected a few times. This chain uses TRBV5-1 with TRBJ2-7; D remains unclear. The length of the CDR3 is 14 residues. Germline V gives CDR1 SGHRS, CDR2 YFSETQ. V dropped 0 bases and J dropped 0 bases, with 7 bases sitting between them. The DNA for the CDR3 is TGCGCCAGCAGCTTGGACGGAGCCTCCTACGAGCAGTACTTC. It encodes CASSLDGASYEQYF.

The chain joins TRBV7-9 to TRBJ2-2; D is perhaps TRBD1 (5 bases). CDR1 is SEHNR and CDR2 is FQNEAQ in the germline V gene (reference sequence). CDR3 length equals 19 residues. Between the trimmed V and J ends, which lost 8 bases and 1 base, there was a span of 26 bases. The CDR3 DNA follows: TGTGCCAGCGTGGGGATCCGGTACAGGTTGAATTTGAACACCGGGGAGCTGTTTTTT. Amino acid sequence: CASVGIRYRLNLNTGELFF.

This chain joins TRBV10-2 and TRBJ2-7; 7 nucleotides agree with TRBD2. The CDR3 extends over 15 amino acids. Per the germline V gene, CDR1 is WSHSY and CDR2 is SAAADI. With 4 bases clipped from V and 2 bases from J, the junction kept 8 bases outside the gene matches. This CDR3 reads CASSATGTITYEQYF. The CDR3, as DNA: TGCGCCAGCAGTGCAACCGGGACTATCACCTACGAGCAGTACTTC.

CDR3 protein: CASSCPRTGVPGANVLTF. CDR3 sequence (DNA): TGTGCCAGCAGTTGCCCACGGACAGGGGTTCCTGGGGCCAACGTCCTGACTTTC. The V gene is TRBV6-9, the J gene TRBJ2-6, with 9 bases aligning to TRBD1. Germline CDR1 and CDR2: MNHGY and SVAAGI. There are 18 residues in the CDR3. The V gene end was trimmed by 4 bases and the J gene end by 2 bases; junction bases not matched to a gene: 9.

The chain recombines TRBV7-2 with TRBJ2-7; D is unclear. The CDR3 is 13 residues long. V lost 8 bases and J 3 bases, leaving 14 bases between the germline ends. Germline-derived CDR1 and CDR2 are SGHTA and FQGNSA. The CDR3 sequence is CASQDRRSYEQYF. CDR3 bases: TGTGCCAGCCAAGACCGGCGGAGCTACGAGCAGTACTTC.

The rearrangement uses TRBV14 and TRBJ2-7; 11 bases are a match to TRBD1. This CDR3 comprises 14 residues. Trimming at V came to 5 bases and at J to 3 bases, leaving 3 bases not matched to a gene. Germline values: CDR1 SGHDN, CDR2 FVKESK. The CDR3 DNA reads TGTGCCAGCAGCTATGGGACAGGGGGCTACGAGCAGTACTTC. It encodes CASSYGTGGYEQYF.

This clone is a singleton in its sample. The rearrangement uses TRBV15 and TRBJ2-7; D is possibly TRBD2 (5 bases). Germline V gene lookup returns CDR1 LNHNV and CDR2 YYDKDF (reference sequence). The CDR3 is 19 residues long. Trimming removed 1 base from V and 0 bases from J, with 22 bases in between. CDR3 nucleotides: TGTGCCACCAGCAGAGGCGGGCTCTGGGCCTCCTCGAACTCCTACGAGCAGTACTTC. Its protein product is CATSRGGLWASSNSYEQYF.

The CDR3 here is CASSFEQGAYQPQHF. The CDR3 DNA is TGTGCCAGCAGCTTTGAACAGGGGGCGTATCAGCCCCAGCATTTT. The gene calls are TRBV5-5 and TRBJ1-5, with 9 bases matching TRBD1. Germline CDR1 SGHKS, CDR2 YYEKEE (reference sequence). There are 15 residues in the CDR3. The trim removed 2 bases at V and 5 bases at J, leaving 5 bases unmatched.

The chain combines TRBV5-1 with TRBJ2-2, with D tentatively TRBD2 (6 bases). The CDR3 is 15 residues long. Germline CDR1 is SGHRS and CDR2 is YFSETQ. Trimming pared 1 base from V and 2 bases from J, leaving 9 bases between. In DNA, the CDR3 is TGCGCCAGCAGCTTGCGGCGGGGCAACACCGGGGAGCTGTTTTTT. This gives the protein CASSLRRGNTGELFF.

Only a few counts were recorded for this clone. The chain joins TRBV28 to TRBJ1-1; D perhaps matches TRBD1 (6 bases). Germline-derived CDR1 and CDR2 are MDHEN and SYDVKM. V was trimmed by 3 bases and J by 6 bases, leaving 20 bases between them. The CDR3 sequence is 16 residues long. CDR3 sequence (DNA): TGTGCCAGCAGTTTCTCTGATAAACAGGGATTGCCTGAAGCTTTCTTT. Residues: CASSFSDKQGLPEAFF.